This TCR beta chain came from a study of technical replicates of blood from four donors. On this clone itself: The sample carries other DNA sequences with the same CDR3.

Generated by immunoSEQ multiplex PCR, the TCRdb table keeps only in-frame clones and is missing some. The sample holds about 74,000 clones; approximately 96% are singletons and the top ten take about 0.36%. Trimming removed 3 bases from V and 4 bases from J; junction bases left unmatched: 0. CDR1 SEHNR and CDR2 FQNEAQ come from the germline V gene (reference sequence). This CDR3 region has 13 residues. The sequence was obtained from a human donor in good health. The rearrangement links TRBV7-9 to TRBJ2-7; the match to TRBD1 covers 10 bases. Sequencing was done on a sample of T cells isolated from PBMCs. The CDR3 reads CASSLDRGYEQYF. In nucleotides, the CDR3 is TGTGCCAGCAGCTTGGACAGGGGGTACGAGCAGTACTTC.